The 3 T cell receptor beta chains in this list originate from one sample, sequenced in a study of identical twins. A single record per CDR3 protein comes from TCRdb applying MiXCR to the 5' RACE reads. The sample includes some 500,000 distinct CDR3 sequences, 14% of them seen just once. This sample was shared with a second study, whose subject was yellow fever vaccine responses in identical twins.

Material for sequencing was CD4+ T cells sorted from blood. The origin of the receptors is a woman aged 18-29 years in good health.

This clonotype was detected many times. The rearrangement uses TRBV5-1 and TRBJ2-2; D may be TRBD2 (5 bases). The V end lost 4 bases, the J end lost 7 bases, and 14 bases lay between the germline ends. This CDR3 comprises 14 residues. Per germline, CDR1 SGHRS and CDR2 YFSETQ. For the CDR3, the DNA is TGCGCCAGCAGCGCCACCTTTAGCGACGGGGAGCTGTTTTTT. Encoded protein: CASSATFSDGELFF.

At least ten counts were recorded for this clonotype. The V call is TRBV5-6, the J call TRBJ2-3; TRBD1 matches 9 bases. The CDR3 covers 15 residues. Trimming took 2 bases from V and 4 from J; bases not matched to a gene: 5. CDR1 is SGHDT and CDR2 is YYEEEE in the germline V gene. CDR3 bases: TGTGCCAGCAGCTTAGGACAGGGGCTCCCAGATACGCAGTATTTT. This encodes CASSLGQGLPDTQYF.

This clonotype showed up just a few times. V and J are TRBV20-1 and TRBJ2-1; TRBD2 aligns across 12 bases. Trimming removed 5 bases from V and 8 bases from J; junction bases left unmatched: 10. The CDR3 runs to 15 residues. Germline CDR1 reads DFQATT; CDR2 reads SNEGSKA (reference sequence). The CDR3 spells CSAARTSGMGDEQFF. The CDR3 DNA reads TGCAGTGCTGCCAGGACTAGCGGGATGGGCGATGAGCAGTTCTTC.